Listed below are T cell receptor beta chains from one sample, sequenced in a study of T cell responses to AZD1222 COVID-19 vaccine. TCRdb's table, derived via immunoSEQ multiplex PCR, lists solely in-frame clones and lacks some. The sample gives around 130,000 clones, 86% of which show up once; 9% to 15% is in the top ten. Here the sequenced sample was peripheral blood, taken on day 0 of AZD1222 vaccination. The receptor set was obtained from an adult in good health. Both conserved end residues are part of each CDR3. The D gene is left open where the match is weak. Expanded clones are given a class, and other clones once, few, many or no size at all.

j_call: TRBJ2-1; d_call: -; clone_size: few; v_call: TRBV3-1/TRBV3-2; cdr3_aa: CASSQELLLSHEQFF; cdr3_nt: TGTGCCAGCAGCCAAGAATTATTGTTGAGCCATGAGCAGTTCTTC
j_call: TRBJ2-5; d_call: TRBD1; clone_size: few; v_call: TRBV12-5; cdr3_aa: CASGSPRGSQETQYF; cdr3_nt: TGTGCTAGTGGTTCCCCCAGGGGGAGTCAAGAGACCCAGTACTTC
j_call: TRBJ2-4; d_call: -; clone_size: -; v_call: TRBV6-5; cdr3_aa: CASSYSYGQGIQYF; cdr3_nt: TGTGCCAGCAGTTACTCGTATGGGCAGGGCATTCAGTACTTC
j_call: TRBJ1-2; d_call: TRBD1; clone_size: -; v_call: TRBV6-2/TRBV6-3; cdr3_aa: CASSRDRRNGYTF; cdr3_nt: TGTGCCAGCAGTCGGGACAGGAGGAATGGCTACACCTTC
j_call: TRBJ1-3; d_call: -; clone_size: once; v_call: TRBV6-5; cdr3_aa: CASSYSTGTGNTIYF; cdr3_nt: TGTGCCAGCAGTTACTCGACCGGCACTGGAAACACCATATATTTT
j_call: TRBJ2-7; d_call: -; clone_size: -; v_call: TRBV27; cdr3_aa: CASSPGVLGEQYF; cdr3_nt: TGTGCCAGCAGTCCCGGGGTGCTGGGGGAGCAGTACTTC
j_call: TRBJ1-1; d_call: -; clone_size: -; v_call: TRBV27; cdr3_aa: CASSLAAGLNTEAFF; cdr3_nt: TGTGCCAGCAGTTTGGCGGCCGGATTGAACACTGAAGCTTTCTTT
j_call: TRBJ1-4; d_call: TRBD1; clone_size: -; v_call: TRBV9; cdr3_aa: CASSVEGRGREKLFF; cdr3_nt: TGTGCCAGCAGCGTAGAAGGGAGGGGGCGTGAAAAACTGTTTTTT
j_call: TRBJ2-7; d_call: -; clone_size: -; v_call: TRBV6-2/TRBV6-3; cdr3_aa: CASSYRSYEQYF; cdr3_nt: TGTGCCAGCAGTTACCGATCCTACGAGCAGTACTTC
j_call: TRBJ2-1; d_call: TRBD1; clone_size: -; v_call: TRBV5-4; cdr3_aa: CASSSKPGQDSYNEQFF; cdr3_nt: TGTGCCAGCAGCTCAAAACCGGGACAGGACTCCTACAATGAGCAGTTCTTC
j_call: TRBJ1-1; d_call: -; clone_size: -; v_call: TRBV6-6; cdr3_aa: CASSILNTEAFF; cdr3_nt: TGTGCCAGCAGTATATTGAACACTGAAGCTTTCTTT
j_call: TRBJ2-1; d_call: -; clone_size: -; v_call: TRBV28; cdr3_aa: CASSFRAEQFF; cdr3_nt: TGTGCCAGCAGTTTCCGGGCCGAGCAGTTCTTC
j_call: TRBJ2-7; d_call: TRBD2; clone_size: -; v_call: TRBV19; cdr3_aa: CASREAGGNYEQYF; cdr3_nt: TGTGCCAGTAGGGAGGCGGGGGGCAACTACGAGCAGTACTTC
j_call: TRBJ2-5; d_call: TRBD1; clone_size: -; v_call: TRBV2; cdr3_aa: CASSSRQGGQETQYF; cdr3_nt: TGTGCCAGCTCAAGCAGACAGGGTGGCCAAGAGACCCAGTACTTC
j_call: TRBJ2-3; d_call: -; clone_size: -; v_call: TRBV9; cdr3_aa: CASSVGWLDTQYF; cdr3_nt: TGTGCCAGCAGCGTTGGCTGGTTGGATACGCAGTATTTT
j_call: TRBJ1-1; d_call: TRBD1; clone_size: -; v_call: TRBV3-1/TRBV3-2; cdr3_aa: CASSHPHRGPGTEAFF; cdr3_nt: TGTGCCAGCAGCCATCCCCATAGGGGGCCGGGCACTGAAGCTTTCTTT
j_call: TRBJ2-5; d_call: -; clone_size: -; v_call: TRBV10-1; cdr3_aa: CASSEWLGETQYF; cdr3_nt: TGCGCCAGCAGTGAATGGCTGGGAGAGACCCAGTACTTC
j_call: TRBJ1-2; d_call: TRBD1; clone_size: -; v_call: TRBV27; cdr3_aa: CASSLGQGYGYTF; cdr3_nt: TGTGCCAGCAGTTTGGGACAGGGTTATGGCTACACCTTC